Following are 24 T cell receptor beta chains from one sample sequenced in a study of blood T cell repertoires in COVID-19. The protocol was immunoSEQ multiplex PCR, while the TCRdb copy is restricted to in-frame clones and leaves out a portion. Of around 230,000 clones listed, about nine tenths were seen once; the top ten hold about a tenth. The sequenced material came from PBMCs or T cells enriched from blood (not recorded which). These TCRs come from a man aged 18 to 30 with acute COVID-19.

Turning to this clone: A junction boundary mismatches the germline segment, possibly from a read error. The rearrangement joins TRBV27 to TRBJ2-5; D gene uncertain. Germline V gives CDR1 MNHEY, CDR2 SMNVEV (reference sequence). The CDR3 is 14 residues long. The CDR3 coding sequence is TGTGCCAGCAGTCTATCCCCGTACCAAGAGACCCAGTACTTC. It yields the protein CASSLSPYQETQYF.

The chain combines TRBV4-1 with TRBJ1-1; a possible D gene is TRBD1 (5 bases). V was cut by 0 bases and J by 3 bases, with 5 bases left in between. Germline V lookup: CDR1 MGHRA, CDR2 YSYEKL. This CDR3 region has 13 residues. The CDR3 loop reads CASSQDRDTEAFF. The CDR3 region has the DNA TGCGCCAGCAGCCAAGACAGGGACACTGAAGCTTTCTTT.

This sequence joins TRBV3-1 (or the pseudogene TRBV3-2) and TRBJ1-1; no reliable D call. Trimming shortened V by 4 bases and J by 11 bases, and 14 bases separated the two germline ends. The CDR3 is made up of 12 amino acids. Germline-derived CDR1 and CDR2 are LGHDT and YNNKEL (reference sequence). CDR3 region: CASSPNGRAAFF. As DNA, the CDR3 is TGTGCCAGCAGCCCGAACGGTCGCGCGGCTTTCTTT.

The chain couples TRBV7-9 to TRBJ2-1, with D maybe TRBD2 (5 bases). Deletions cut 8 bases from V and 0 bases from J, with 11 bases between. CDR1 and CDR2 from the germline V gene are SEHNR and FQNEAQ (reference sequence). CDR3 length equals 14 residues. Here the CDR3 reads CASPKAGSYNEQFF. The CDR3 DNA sequence: TGTGCCAGCCCTAAGGCGGGCTCCTACAATGAGCAGTTCTTC.

The gene calls are TRBV6-2 or TRBV6-3 and TRBJ2-1, with 11 bases identical to TRBD2. Germline V gives CDR1 MNHEY, CDR2 SVGEGT. V was clipped by 0 bases and J by 4 bases; unmatched bases: 2. The length of the CDR3 is 16 residues. CDR3 bases: TGTGCCAGCAGTTACTCGGGACTAGCGGCGTACAATGAGCAGTTCTTC. Its translation: CASSYSGLAAYNEQFF.

This rearrangement joins TRBV6-2 or TRBV6-3 to TRBJ2-7, with D possibly TRBD2 on 5 matching bases. V gave up 4 bases and J gave up 3 bases, with 10 bases separating them. Germline V gene lookup returns CDR1 MNHEY and CDR2 SVGEGT. The CDR3 loop spans 13 amino acids. CDR3 loop: CASSSDGNYEQYF. The CDR3 DNA follows: TGTGCCAGCAGTTCGGACGGGAACTACGAGCAGTACTTC.

The genes are TRBV7-9 and TRBJ2-1; D possibly corresponds to TRBD2 (5 bases). Per germline, CDR1 SEHNR and CDR2 FQNEAQ (reference sequence). CDR3 length equals 14 residues. Between the trimmed V and J ends, which lost 8 bases and 5 bases, there was a span of 16 bases. The CDR3 loop reads CASLDGESNNEQFF. CDR3 coding DNA: TGTGCCAGCCTGGACGGGGAAAGCAACAATGAGCAGTTCTTC.

Written as DNA, the CDR3 is TGCAGTGCTAGTCAGGAGACCCAGTACTTC. It yields the protein CSASQETQYF. The V and J genes are TRBV20-1 and TRBJ2-5; D is uncertain. Trimming removed 3 bases from V and 5 bases from J, with 4 bases in between. The CDR3 extends over 10 amino acids. Per germline, CDR1 DFQATT and CDR2 SNEGSKA (reference sequence).

The chain carries TRBV9 and TRBJ2-1; D may be TRBD1 (6 bases). Trimming removed 0 bases at V and 4 bases at J, with 11 bases between. CDR3 length: 15 residues. The germline gives CDR1 SGDLS, CDR2 YYNGEE. CDR3: CASSVGGPPYNEQFF. CDR3 sequence (DNA): TGTGCCAGCAGCGTAGGGGGGCCTCCTTACAATGAGCAGTTCTTC.

As regards this clone: Other DNA sequences in the same sample also yield this CDR3. This sequence joins TRBV28 and TRBJ2-7, with 11 bases that match TRBD2. Trimming took 2 bases from V and 1 from J; bases not matched to a gene: 1. The CDR3 loop spans 15 amino acids. Per germline, CDR1 MDHEN and CDR2 SYDVKM. CDR3 nucleotide sequence: TGTGCCAGCAGTTTAGGGACTAGCGGATCCTACGAGCAGTACTTC. Residues: CASSLGTSGSYEQYF.

The chain combines TRBV29-1 with TRBJ2-7, with 9 bases fitting TRBD1. CDR3 size: 17 residues. With V trimmed by 1 base and J by 3 bases, 13 bases remained unmatched. From germline, CDR1 is SQVTM and CDR2 ANQGSEA. CDR3 DNA: TGCAGCGTTGAAGGGAGCGTTTTTTCGGGACAGGGCTACGAGCAGTACTTC. Translating gives CSVEGSVFSGQGYEQYF.

The chain employs TRBV7-3 and TRBJ2-5; 7 positions agree with TRBD2. The CDR3 is 15 amino acids. V lost 1 base and J lost 5; bases outside the gene matches: 7. Germline CDR1 SGHTA, CDR2 FQGTGA. The CDR3 sequence is CASSLNGQGGETQYF. DNA of the CDR3: TGTGCCAGCAGCTTAAACGGGCAGGGAGGGGAGACCCAGTACTTC.

With regard to this clone: Additional DNA sequences in this sample encode the identical CDR3. The CDR3 sequence is CASSLGRGSNQPQHF. CDR3 coding DNA: TGTGCCAGCAGTTTAGGTCGGGGGAGCAATCAGCCCCAGCATTTT. The J gene is TRBJ1-5, the V gene TRBV28, with D possibly being TRBD1 (5 bases). The germline V gene has CDR1 MDHEN and CDR2 SYDVKM. The CDR3 loop spans 15 amino acids. V lost 2 bases to trimming and J lost 1 base, with 9 bases between them.

The chain employs TRBV12-1 and TRBJ2-5; the table's D call, TRBD2, was not checked against the DNA. TRBV12-1 is designated a pseudogene. CDR3 length: 15 amino acids. The DNA for the CDR3 is TGTGCCAGCAGCCTCCGACTAGCGGTCCAAGAGACCCAGTACTTC. This codes for CASSLRLAVQETQYF.

The chain recombines TRBV7-6 with TRBJ2-3; 8 bases align to TRBD2. This CDR3 has 14 residues. CDR1 SGHVS and CDR2 FNYEAQ come from the germline V gene. After removal of 5 bases from V and 6 bases from J, the junction contained 7 bases not matched to a gene. The CDR3 sequence is CASSPEAGVDTQYF. The CDR3 DNA reads as TGTGCCAGCAGCCCAGAAGCGGGAGTGGATACGCAGTATTTT.

The J gene is TRBJ2-6, the V gene TRBV27; D is unresolved. The germline V gene has CDR1 MNHEY and CDR2 SMNVEV (reference sequence). The CDR3 has 18 amino acids. The V and J ends lost 1 base and 0 bases respectively, with 13 bases between them. In DNA, the CDR3 is TGTGCCAGCAGTTTATTGTGGGCCAGAAGCTCTGGGGCCAACGTCCTGACTTTC. It is translated as CASSLLWARSSGANVLTF.

The V gene is TRBV11-2, the J gene TRBJ1-1, with 7 bases identical to TRBD1. CDR1 is SGHAT and CDR2 is FQNNGV in the germline V gene. The J segment lost 4 bases and the V segment lost 3 bases, leaving 8 bases of the junction unmatched. The CDR3 is 15 residues long. The CDR3: CASSLNRGRGTEAFF. For the CDR3, the DNA is TGTGCCAGCAGCTTGAACAGGGGCCGGGGCACTGAAGCTTTCTTT.

The chain recombines TRBV3-1 (or the pseudogene TRBV3-2) with TRBJ2-1; TRBD1 matches 9 bases. Germline V lookup: CDR1 LGHDT, CDR2 YNNKEL (reference sequence). The CDR3 loop spans 13 amino acids. Trimming removed 7 bases from V and 12 bases from J; junction bases left unmatched: 10. In nucleotides, the CDR3 is TGTGCCAGCACCCCAACGGGACAGGGTCGGCAGTTCTTC. It codes for CASTPTGQGRQFF.

The chain is built from TRBV28 and TRBJ2-1; 10 bases fit TRBD1. V shed 3 bases and J 9 bases; nucleotides not matched to a gene: 8. The CDR3 has 15 residues. In germline, CDR1 is MDHEN, CDR2 SYDVKM. The CDR3 spells CASSLWDRGLVEQFF. In DNA, the CDR3 is TGTGCCAGCAGTTTGTGGGACAGGGGTTTGGTTGAGCAGTTCTTC.

The V gene is TRBV28, the J gene TRBJ2-3; no firm D call. This CDR3 comprises 15 residues. The germline V gene encodes CDR1 MDHEN and CDR2 SYDVKM. The germline V and J ends were trimmed by 7 bases and 2 bases, with 16 bases remaining between them. In DNA, the CDR3 is TGTGCCAGCAAGCGCAGTTCTAAATCCACAGATACGCAGTATTTT. Encoded protein: CASKRSSKSTDTQYF.

The rearrangement links TRBV6-6 to TRBJ1-5; TRBD1 aligns across 7 bases. The CDR3 covers 14 residues. The junction had 7 bases not matched to a gene; V was cut back by 7 bases and J by 4 bases. In germline, CDR1 is MNHNY, CDR2 SVGAGI (reference sequence). CDR3 coding DNA: TGTGCCAGCAACCGACAGGGAGAAAATCAGCCCCAGCATTTT. As protein: CASNRQGENQPQHF.

This chain connects TRBV27 to TRBJ2-7; 11 bases fit TRBD2. This CDR3 has 15 amino acids. V shed 8 bases and J 3 bases; nucleotides not matched to a gene: 9. Germline V lookup: CDR1 MNHEY, CDR2 SMNVEV (reference sequence). CDR3 sequence reads: CASVDRLAGFYEQYF. CDR3 DNA sequence: TGTGCCAGCGTAGATAGACTAGCGGGGTTCTACGAGCAGTACTTC.

This sequence joins TRBV14 and TRBJ2-2; D is uncertain. V lost 1 base to trimming and J lost 8 bases, with 8 bases between them. The CDR3 covers 13 residues. Germline assignment: CDR1 SGHDN and CDR2 FVKESK. DNA for the CDR3: TGTGCCAGCAGCCAAGTTCAGTATGGGGAGCTGTTTTTT. It specifies CASSQVQYGELFF.

The gene calls are TRBV7-8 and TRBJ2-7, with D perhaps matching TRBD1 (5 bases). The CDR3 totals 14 residues. V lost 3 bases, J lost 1 base, and 10 bases lay in between. Germline CDR1 SGHVS, CDR2 FQNEAQ. The CDR3 nucleotides are TGTGCCAGCAGCTTCTCCAGGGTATCCTACGAGCAGTACTTC. As protein: CASSFSRVSYEQYF.